The 31 T cell receptor beta chains in this list originate from one sample, sequenced in a study of CD8+ T cells in alopecia areata (dated by TCRdb to 2017 to 2018). The sample's treatment or condition label, decoded: oral pan-JAK inhibitor, 5-10 mg twice daily. The receptor library was made with the immunoSEQ multiplex PCR assay. RNA was extracted from all samples and reverse transcribed into cDNA, which served as template for TCR sequencing. Held by TCRdb, this immuneACCESS table contains in-frame sequences only and omits some clones. Under half of the omission traces to an unresolved V gene where checked; the cause of the rest is unknown. Counted in this sample were 85,000 to 95,000 clones; about three quarters of them appeared once. Around 16% of the sample is in the top ten clones. Source: CD8+ T cells sorted from blood, taken between weeks 44 and 45, from a patient treated with tofacitinib. Receptor source: a human donor with alopecia areata.

The gene calls are TRBV7-3 and TRBJ2-1, with D possibly matching TRBD2 (7 bases). The CDR3 sequence is 13 residues long. Germline lookup yields CDR1 SGHTA and CDR2 FQGTGA. The germline V and J ends were trimmed by 5 bases and 13 bases, with 18 bases remaining between them. The CDR3 DNA reads TGTGCCAGCAGCGTTATATCCGCGGGGGCCCAGTTCTTC. Translation gives CASSVISAGAQFF.

V is TRBV4-3 and J is TRBJ2-7; D ambiguous. This CDR3 has 13 amino acids. The germline V gene has CDR1 LGHNA and CDR2 YSLEER. V lost 0 bases and J 7 bases, leaving 10 bases between the germline ends. CDR3 nucleotides: TGCGCCAGCAGCCAAGATAGACTGAGGGAGCAGTACTTC. Its protein product is CASSQDRLREQYF.

This clone was detected a few times. The chain employs TRBV14 and TRBJ2-7; no clear D gene. The length of the CDR3 is 14 residues. CDR1 is SGHDN, CDR2 FVKESK, per germline. Trimming removed 1 base from V and 3 bases from J, with 10 bases in between. The CDR3 nucleotides read TGTGCCAGCAGCCAAGTTAACTCCGTCTACGAGCAGTACTTC. Translation: CASSQVNSVYEQYF.

This clone has a handful of counts. V gene TRBV4-2 combines with J gene TRBJ2-3; no definite D call. The CDR3 runs to 14 residues. Trimming took off 0 bases at V and 1 base at J, with 5 bases between the two ends. In germline, CDR1 is LGHNA, CDR2 YNFKEQ. The CDR3 sequence: CASSQDTGTDTQYF. In nucleotides, the CDR3 is TGTGCCAGCAGCCAAGACACAGGCACAGATACGCAGTATTTT.

This chain uses TRBV6-5 with TRBJ2-7; D is undetermined. Germline V gene data show CDR1 as MNHEY and CDR2 as SVGAGI. This CDR3 has 12 residues. V was shortened by 8 bases and J by 4 bases, with 12 bases between the two germline ends. The chain's CDR3 is CASGAQNYEQYF. As DNA, the CDR3 is TGTGCCAGCGGAGCCCAGAATTACGAGCAGTACTTC.

This chain joins TRBV19 and TRBJ2-7, with D possibly TRBD1 on 6 matching bases. Germline V gene sequence: CDR1 LNHDA, CDR2 SQIVND (reference sequence). This CDR3 contains 16 residues. The V and J ends lost 3 bases and 3 bases respectively, with 18 bases between them. CDR3 region: CASSMSHRDGFYEQYF. DNA of the CDR3: TGTGCCAGTAGTATGAGCCACAGGGATGGGTTCTACGAGCAGTACTTC.

This clone was observed a few times. V usage is TRBV19 and J usage is TRBJ1-1; 11 bases map to TRBD1. Germline V gene data show CDR1 as LNHDA and CDR2 as SQIVND (reference sequence). V trimming: 6 bases; J trimming: 6 bases; junction bases outside the gene matches: 6. The CDR3 has 14 residues. This CDR3 is CASRSGQGVPEAFF. The CDR3 region has the DNA TGTGCCAGTAGGTCGGGACAGGGGGTACCTGAAGCTTTCTTT.

This clone was picked up a small number of times. The rearrangement joins TRBV29-1 to TRBJ1-1, with D maybe TRBD1 (6 bases). This CDR3 region has 13 residues. V was cut by 7 bases and J by 1 base, with 13 bases left in between. Germline CDR1 and CDR2: SQVTM and ANQGSEA. CDR3 coding DNA: TGCAGCGCCGAGGGGGGAGGGAACACTGAAGCTTTCTTT. Translating gives CSAEGGGNTEAFF.

In this sample, this clone turned up once. V is TRBV5-5 and J is TRBJ2-1; TRBD2 matches at 13 bases. Germline assignment: CDR1 SGHKS and CDR2 YYEKEE (reference sequence). Trimming removed 4 bases from V and 7 bases from J; junction bases left unmatched: 5. This CDR3 spans 15 amino acids. The CDR3 coding sequence is TGTGCCAGCAGCCTGGGACTAGCGGGGTCGAATGAGCAGTTCTTC. This translates into CASSLGLAGSNEQFF.

This clone has just a few counts. The sample holds other DNA sequences that translate to the same CDR3. The chain employs TRBV4-3 and TRBJ2-7, with 8 bases identical to TRBD1. Trimming took 1 base from V and 0 from J; bases not matched to a gene: 2. The V gene's germline CDR1 is LGHNA and CDR2 YSLEER. This CDR3 is built from 15 residues. The CDR3 here is CASSQGTGSSYEQYF. As DNA, the CDR3 is TGCGCCAGCAGCCAAGGGACAGGGAGCTCCTACGAGCAGTACTTC.

This clone was counted once. Here the CDR3 DNA reads TGCGCCAGCAGCCAAGAGACTTACCTGAACACTGAAGCTTTCTTT. Translated: CASSQETYLNTEAFF. V gene TRBV4-3 combines with J gene TRBJ1-1; no firm D call. Trimming took off 0 bases at V and 0 bases at J, with 8 bases between the two ends. Germline loops: CDR1 LGHNA, CDR2 YSLEER. CDR3 length: 15 residues.

The gene calls are TRBV7-9 and TRBJ2-1; either TRBD1 or TRBD2 may fit D (5 bases each). V was trimmed by 1 base and J by 15 bases, leaving 13 bases between them. CDR1 is SEHNR, CDR2 FQNEAQ, per germline (reference sequence). This CDR3 contains 12 residues. CDR3 sequence (DNA): TGTGCCAGCAGCTTAGGAGGGGCCGGTGTGTTCTTC. Translating it yields CASSLGGAGVFF.

This chain uses TRBV25-1 with TRBJ1-4, with 7 bases aligning to TRBD1. Per the germline V gene, CDR1 is MGHDK and CDR2 is SYGVNS. The V segment lost 4 bases and the J segment 8 bases; nucleotides outside the gene matches: 4. The CDR3 extends over 13 amino acids. CDR3 residues: CASSVAGGEKLFF. CDR3 sequence (DNA): TGTGCCAGCAGTGTTGCAGGGGGGGAAAAACTGTTTTTT.

V and J are TRBV9 and TRBJ2-7; D uncertain. The CDR3 is made up of 12 amino acids. Germline CDR1 is SGDLS and CDR2 is YYNGEE. V was trimmed by 4 bases and J by 5 bases, leaving 10 bases between them. In DNA, the CDR3 is TGTGCCAGCAGCATCGATAGGGACGAGCAGTACTTC. Its translation is CASSIDRDEQYF.

The rearrangement links TRBV27 to TRBJ2-3; D is uncertain. The V gene's germline CDR1 is MNHEY and CDR2 SMNVEV (reference sequence). V was pared by 5 bases and J by 0 bases, with 9 bases between. The CDR3 totals 14 residues. CDR3 residues: CASSPVASTDTQYF. For the CDR3, the DNA is TGTGCCAGCAGTCCCGTAGCTAGCACAGATACGCAGTATTTT.

The chain combines TRBV14 with TRBJ2-3; D is possibly TRBD1 or TRBD2 (6 bases each). Germline V lookup: CDR1 SGHDN, CDR2 FVKESK. The CDR3 loop spans 18 amino acids. Between the trimmed V and J ends, which lost 3 bases and 2 bases, there was a span of 21 bases. The CDR3 is CASSQAVRGTPFTDTQYF. The CDR3, as DNA: TGTGCCAGCAGCCAGGCCGTAAGGGGGACTCCCTTCACAGATACGCAGTATTTT.

A few counts support this clone. The chain couples TRBV29-1 to TRBJ2-1; 9 bases are shared with TRBD2. This CDR3 has 15 residues. V lost 4 bases, J lost 3 bases, and 7 bases stayed unmatched. Germline V gene data show CDR1 as SQVTM and CDR2 as ANQGSEA. The CDR3 DNA sequence: TGCAGCGTTGTGTGGCGGGGGGGGTACTACAATGAGCAGTTCTTC. The encoded protein is CSVVWRGGYYNEQFF.

The chain combines TRBV4-1 with TRBJ1-4; 10 nucleotides agree with TRBD1. Germline CDR1 is MGHRA and CDR2 is YSYEKL. The CDR3 is 16 residues long. The junction had 5 bases not matched to a gene; V was cut back by 0 bases and J by 7 bases. The CDR3 sequence is CASSQDEWDRGEKLFF. CDR3 nucleotides: TGCGCCAGCAGCCAAGATGAGTGGGACAGGGGTGAAAAACTGTTTTTT.

The chain has TRBV27 and TRBJ1-4; 8 bases match TRBD1. The CDR3 has 15 amino acids. V lost 5 bases, J lost 3 bases, and 5 bases stayed unmatched. Germline V lookup: CDR1 MNHEY, CDR2 SMNVEV (reference sequence). The CDR3 spells CASSPRTGPNEKLFF. CDR3 DNA sequence: TGTGCCAGCAGTCCTAGGACAGGGCCTAATGAAAAACTGTTTTTT.

V and J are TRBV4-3 and TRBJ2-7; D may match TRBD1 or TRBD2 (5 bases each). There are 14 residues in the CDR3. CDR1 LGHNA and CDR2 YSLEER come from the germline V gene. Trimming stripped 2 bases from V and 1 base from J, with 9 bases between. This CDR3 reads CASSQRDRSYEQYF. CDR3 DNA: TGCGCCAGCAGCCAACGGGACCGATCCTACGAGCAGTACTTC.

The chain links TRBV2 to TRBJ1-1; 7 bases map to TRBD1. Germline V gives CDR1 SNHLY, CDR2 FYNNEI. V shed 6 bases, J shed 3 bases, and the junction held 7 bases outside the gene matches. The CDR3 extends over 14 amino acids. CDR3 DNA sequence: TGTGCCAGCAGGTCCCCGGGACAGCACACTGAAGCTTTCTTT. Its protein product is CASRSPGQHTEAFF.

The gene calls are TRBV19 and TRBJ1-1, with D tentatively TRBD1 (5 bases). Germline loops: CDR1 LNHDA, CDR2 SQIVND (reference sequence). V shed 9 bases and J shed 0 bases, with 8 bases lying between them. This CDR3 region has 12 residues. In nucleotides, the CDR3 is TGTGCCAGCCGGGGGATGAACACTGAAGCTTTCTTT. Residues: CASRGMNTEAFF.

This clone has only one observation. This rearrangement joins TRBV14 to TRBJ2-5, with 9 bases aligning to TRBD1. V was pared by 5 bases and J by 5 bases, with 6 bases of the junction left unmatched. This CDR3 contains 14 residues. CDR1 and CDR2 (germline): SGHDN, FVKESK. In DNA form, the CDR3 reads TGTGCCAGCAGCGGAACAGGGGGCCGGGAGACCCAGTACTTC. Amino acids: CASSGTGGRETQYF. The variable domain in full, completed from reference TRBV14 and TRBJ2-5, reads EAGVTQFPSHSVIEKGQTVTLRCDPISGHDNLYWYRRVMGKEIKFLLHFVKESKQDESGMPNNRFLAERTGGTYSTLKVQPAELEDSGVYFCASSGTGGRETQYFGPGTRLLVL.

This rearrangement joins TRBV7-2 to TRBJ2-3; D is uncertain. This CDR3 has 14 amino acids. In germline, CDR1 is SGHTA, CDR2 FQGNSA. Trimming removed 1 base from V and 1 base from J, with 6 bases in between. CDR3 sequence reads: CASSLVGGTDTQYF. The CDR3 DNA sequence: TGTGCCAGCAGCTTAGTAGGTGGCACAGATACGCAGTATTTT.

This clone has only one observation. The chain uses TRBV11-3 and TRBJ1-1; possibly TRBD1 for D (5 bases). Germline V CDR1 and CDR2: SGHNT, YENEEA. Trimming shortened V by 1 base and J by 4 bases, and 10 bases separated the two germline ends. The CDR3 length is 14 residues. As DNA, the CDR3 is TGTGCCAGCAGCTTAGCTATGGGGGGCACTGAAGCTTTCTTT. Its translation: CASSLAMGGTEAFF. The full variable domain, completed using reference TRBV11-3 and TRBJ1-1, is EAGVVQSPRYKIIEKKQPVAFWCNPISGHNTLYWYLQNLGQGPELLIRYENEEAVDDSQLPKDRFSAERLKGVDSTLKIQPAELGDSAVYLCASSLAMGGTEAFFGQGTRLTVV.

The chain carries TRBV30 and TRBJ2-1; possible D gene TRBD2, 7 bases. Germline CDR1 GTSNPN, CDR2 SVGIG (reference sequence). Trimming pared 2 bases from V and 10 bases from J, leaving 12 bases between. This CDR3 has 12 residues. DNA of the CDR3: TGTGCCTGGAGTAGGGGGAGGGGGGAGCAGTTCTTC. Protein: CAWSRGRGEQFF.

The chain joins TRBV11-3 to TRBJ2-1, with 7 bases identical to TRBD2. Germline V gene data show CDR1 as SGHNT and CDR2 as YENEEA. V was clipped by 4 bases and J by 0 bases; unmatched bases: 3. The CDR3 length is 15 residues. CDR3 nucleotide sequence: TGTGCCAGCAGCTCCCCGGGGGGCTCCTACAATGAGCAGTTCTTC. Its protein product is CASSSPGGSYNEQFF.

V is TRBV30 and J is TRBJ1-5; tentative D call: TRBD1 (5 bases). Germline CDR1 and CDR2: GTSNPN and SVGIG (reference sequence). The V end lost 2 bases, the J end lost 6 bases, and 17 bases lay between the germline ends. The length of the CDR3 is 15 residues. The CDR3 loop is CAWSLGGRAGQPQHF. Written as DNA, the CDR3 is TGTGCCTGGAGTTTGGGGGGAAGGGCTGGTCAGCCCCAGCATTTT.

This chain uses TRBV11-3 with TRBJ1-1; 9 bases agree with TRBD1. The CDR3 runs to 15 residues. The germline gives CDR1 SGHNT, CDR2 YENEEA. The V and J ends lost 6 bases and 5 bases, in that order; junction bases with no gene match: 10. The CDR3 DNA is TGTGCCAGCAGTCTCGCCGGGACAGGGCGGACTGAAGCTTTCTTT. Its translation is CASSLAGTGRTEAFF. The whole variable domain, remainder taken from reference TRBV11-3 and TRBJ1-1, is EAGVVQSPRYKIIEKKQPVAFWCNPISGHNTLYWYLQNLGQGPELLIRYENEEAVDDSQLPKDRFSAERLKGVDSTLKIQPAELGDSAVYLCASSLAGTGRTEAFFGQGTRLTVV.

The chain employs TRBV19 and TRBJ2-3; D is undetermined. Germline CDR1 is LNHDA and CDR2 is SQIVND (reference sequence). Trimming pared 6 bases from V and 4 bases from J, leaving 17 bases between. CDR3 length: 15 residues. The CDR3 bases are TGTGCCAGTAGCCCCACCTCAAATCTGGCAGATACGCAGTATTTT. The encoded protein is CASSPTSNLADTQYF.

This sequence joins TRBV1 and TRBJ1-2; the table gives TRBD1 as D, unverified against the DNA. TRBV1 is described as a pseudogene. The CDR3 is 16 residues long. CDR3: CTSSQGSPDRPEGYTF. CDR3 nucleotide sequence: TGCACCAGCAGCCAAGGTTCCCCCGACAGACCTGAGGGCTACACCTTC.